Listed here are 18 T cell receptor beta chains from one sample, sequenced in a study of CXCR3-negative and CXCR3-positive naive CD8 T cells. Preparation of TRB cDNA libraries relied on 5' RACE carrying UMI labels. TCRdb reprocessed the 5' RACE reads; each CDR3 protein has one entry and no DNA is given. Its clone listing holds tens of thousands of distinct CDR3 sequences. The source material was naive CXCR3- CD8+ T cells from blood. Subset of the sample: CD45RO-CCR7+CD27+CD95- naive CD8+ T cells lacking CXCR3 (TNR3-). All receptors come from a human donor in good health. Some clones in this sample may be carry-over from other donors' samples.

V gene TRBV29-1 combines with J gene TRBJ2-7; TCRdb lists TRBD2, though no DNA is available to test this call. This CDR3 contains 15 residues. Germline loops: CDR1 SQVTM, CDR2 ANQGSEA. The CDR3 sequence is CSVESERENSYEQYF.

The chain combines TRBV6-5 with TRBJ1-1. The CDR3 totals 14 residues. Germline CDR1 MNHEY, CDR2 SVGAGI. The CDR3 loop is CASSYGQRQYRAFF.

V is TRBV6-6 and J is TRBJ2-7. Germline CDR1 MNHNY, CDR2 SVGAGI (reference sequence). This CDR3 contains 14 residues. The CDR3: CASTLRAGRYEQYF.

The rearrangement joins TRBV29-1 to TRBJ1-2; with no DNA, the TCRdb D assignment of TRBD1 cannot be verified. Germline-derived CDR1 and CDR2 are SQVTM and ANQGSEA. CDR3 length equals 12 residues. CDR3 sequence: CSVVEGVDGYTF.

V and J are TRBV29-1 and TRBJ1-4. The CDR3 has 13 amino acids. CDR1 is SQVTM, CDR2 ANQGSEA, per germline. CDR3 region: CSVGVMASEKLFF.

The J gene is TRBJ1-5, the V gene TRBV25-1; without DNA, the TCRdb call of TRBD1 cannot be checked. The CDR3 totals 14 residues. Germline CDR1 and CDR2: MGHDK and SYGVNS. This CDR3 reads CASSSGGSNQPQHF.

The CDR3 sequence: CASRVTGGDQPQHF. The genes are TRBV12-3 or TRBV12-4 and TRBJ1-5; no DNA is available, so the TRBD1 call from TCRdb remains unchecked. The CDR3 extends over 14 amino acids.

The CDR3 region is CASSQDKEYLDEQFF. The V call is TRBV14, the J call TRBJ2-1. CDR1 is SGHDN, CDR2 FVKESK, per germline. This CDR3 region has 15 residues. Together with reference TRBV14 and TRBJ2-1, the CDR3 gives the full variable domain: EAGVTQFPSHSVIEKGQTVTLRCDPISGHDNLYWYRRVMGKEIKFLLHFVKESKQDESGMPNNRFLAERTGGTYSTLKVQPAELEDSGVYFCASSQDKEYLDEQFFGPGTRLTVL.

CDR3 sequence reads: CASSFGGGQDGYTF. This chain uses TRBV28 with TRBJ1-2; the TCRdb D gene call, TRBD1, has no DNA to confirm it. Germline assignment: CDR1 MDHEN and CDR2 SYDVKM. The CDR3 contains 14 residues.

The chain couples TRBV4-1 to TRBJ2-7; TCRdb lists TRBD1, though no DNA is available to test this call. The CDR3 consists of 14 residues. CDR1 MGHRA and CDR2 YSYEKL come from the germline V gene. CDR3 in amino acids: CASSQRGEPYEQYF.

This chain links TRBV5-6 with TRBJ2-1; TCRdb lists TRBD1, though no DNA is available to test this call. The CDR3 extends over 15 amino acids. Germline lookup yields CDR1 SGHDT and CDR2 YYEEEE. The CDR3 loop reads CASSLAGETGGEQFF.

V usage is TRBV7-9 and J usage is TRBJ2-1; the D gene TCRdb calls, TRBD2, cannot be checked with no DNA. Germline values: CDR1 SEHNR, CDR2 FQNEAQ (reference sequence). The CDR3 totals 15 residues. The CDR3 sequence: CASSLGEAQYNEQFF.

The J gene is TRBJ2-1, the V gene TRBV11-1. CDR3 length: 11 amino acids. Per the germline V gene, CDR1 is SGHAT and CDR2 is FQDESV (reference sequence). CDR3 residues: CASSADPEQFF.

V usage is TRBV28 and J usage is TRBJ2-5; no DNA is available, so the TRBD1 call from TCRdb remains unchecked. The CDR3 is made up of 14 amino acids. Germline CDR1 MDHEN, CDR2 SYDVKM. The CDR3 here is CASSFQGFGETQYF.

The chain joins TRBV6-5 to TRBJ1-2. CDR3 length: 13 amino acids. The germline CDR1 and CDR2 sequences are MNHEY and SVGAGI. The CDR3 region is CASSFGPDYGYTF.

CDR3 in amino acids: CSVRDKPSYEQYF. The V and J genes are TRBV29-1 and TRBJ2-7; the TCRdb call, TRBD2, lacks DNA for checking. CDR1 is SQVTM, CDR2 ANQGSEA, per germline. The CDR3 length is 13 residues.

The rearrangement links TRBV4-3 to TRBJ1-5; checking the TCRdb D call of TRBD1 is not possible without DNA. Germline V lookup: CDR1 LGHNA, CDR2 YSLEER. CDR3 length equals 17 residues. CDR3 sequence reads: CASSQDYRGYSNQPQHF.

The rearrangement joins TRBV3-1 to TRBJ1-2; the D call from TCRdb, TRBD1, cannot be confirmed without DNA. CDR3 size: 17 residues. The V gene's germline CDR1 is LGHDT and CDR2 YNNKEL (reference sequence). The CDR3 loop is CASSQDYGAGDDYGYTF.